These 10 T cell receptor beta chains originate from one sample sequenced in a study of blood T cell repertoires in COVID-19. Libraries were prepared by immunoSEQ multiplex PCR; TCRdb keeps only in-frame clonotypes and omits some of them. The data contain some 150,000 clones, around 87% of them singletons. Sequenced material: peripheral blood. These receptors were taken from a woman aged 40 to 49 with acute or convalescent COVID-19.

This clone was detected a few times. This chain uses TRBV7-3 with TRBJ1-2, with D perhaps TRBD1 (5 bases). The CDR3 loop spans 17 amino acids. The germline V and J ends were trimmed by 5 bases and 3 bases, with 22 bases remaining between them. CDR1 is SGHTA and CDR2 is FQGTGA in the germline V gene. The CDR3 spells CASSLEPPRGSHYGYTF. CDR3 bases: TGTGCCAGCAGCCTGGAACCACCTCGGGGGTCCCACTATGGCTACACCTTC.

The V gene is TRBV12-5, the J gene TRBJ1-2; D unclear. The CDR3 totals 15 residues. V was clipped by 3 bases and J by 6 bases, with 17 bases between them. Germline CDR1 and CDR2: LGHNT and FRNRAP. The CDR3 sequence is CASGFGLAGGDGYTF. Here the CDR3 DNA reads TGTGCTAGTGGTTTCGGTCTCGCGGGAGGTGATGGCTACACCTTC. Full variable domain (rest looked up from reference TRBV12-5 and TRBJ1-2): DARVTQTPRHKVTEMGQEVTMRCQPILGHNTVFWYRQTMMQGLELLAYFRNRAPLDDSGMPKDRFSAEMPDATLATLKIQPSEPRDSAVYFCASGFGLAGGDGYTFGSGTRLTVV.

The chain employs TRBV12-5 and TRBJ1-3; D perhaps matches TRBD1 (5 bases). The CDR3 extends over 14 amino acids. Trimming stripped 6 bases from V and 3 bases from J, with 12 bases between. Germline CDR1 LGHNT, CDR2 FRNRAP. Written as DNA, the CDR3 is TGTGCTAGTGGCCGACCGACAGATGGAAACACCATATATTTT. Amino acid sequence: CASGRPTDGNTIYF. Variable domain in full (rest from reference TRBV12-5 and TRBJ1-3): DARVTQTPRHKVTEMGQEVTMRCQPILGHNTVFWYRQTMMQGLELLAYFRNRAPLDDSGMPKDRFSAEMPDATLATLKIQPSEPRDSAVYFCASGRPTDGNTIYFGEGSWLTVV.

The chain couples TRBV11-2 to TRBJ1-4, with 10 bases aligning to TRBD1. The CDR3 totals 15 residues. Germline assignment: CDR1 SGHAT and CDR2 FQNNGV. The ends lost 4 bases at V and 8 bases at J; junction bases unmatched: 7. DNA of the CDR3: TGTGCCAGCAGCTCCGGACAGGGGGGTGGCGAAAAACTGTTTTTT. Protein: CASSSGQGGGEKLFF.

The genes are TRBV5-6 and TRBJ2-7; unclear D gene. The CDR3 extends over 13 amino acids. CDR1 and CDR2 from the germline V gene are SGHDT and YYEEEE. V lost 4 bases to trimming and J lost 2 bases, with 10 bases between them. This chain's CDR3 is CASSPVRTYEQYF. Here the CDR3 DNA reads TGTGCCAGCAGCCCTGTGAGAACCTACGAGCAGTACTTC.

The rearrangement links TRBV12-3 or TRBV12-4 to TRBJ2-1; TRBD2 might be the D (5 bases). V was shortened by 7 bases and J by 9 bases, with 13 bases between the two germline ends. The CDR3 extends over 12 amino acids. CDR3 nucleotides: TGTGCCAGCACCAAACTAGTACCTGAGCAGTTCTTC. It yields the protein CASTKLVPEQFF.

V is TRBV2 and J is TRBJ2-3, with 12 nucleotides matching TRBD2. Germline V gives CDR1 SNHLY, CDR2 FYNNEI. Trimming removed 8 bases from V and 8 bases from J; junction bases left unmatched: 2. The CDR3 is 12 amino acids. The CDR3 nucleotides read TGTGCCAGCGCTAGCGGGGGGGCTACGCAGTATTTT. This codes for CASASGGATQYF. The complete variable domain, with remaining parts taken from reference TRBV2 and TRBJ2-3, reads EPEVTQTPSHQVTQMGQEVILRCVPISNHLYFYWYRQILGQKVEFLVSFYNNEISEKSEIFDDQFSVERPDGSNFTLKIRSTKLEDSAMYFCASASGGATQYFGPGTRLTVL.

The chain recombines TRBV4-1 with TRBJ2-3; 9 bases agree with TRBD2. The CDR3 totals 15 residues. V dropped 0 bases and J dropped 4; count of bases not matched to a gene: 2. From germline, CDR1 is MGHRA and CDR2 YSYEKL. The DNA for the CDR3 is TGCGCCAGCAGCCAAGATAGCGGGGGCGCAGATACGCAGTATTTT. Protein sequence: CASSQDSGGADTQYF.

This chain uses TRBV2 with TRBJ2-7; no clear D. The V gene's germline CDR1 is SNHLY and CDR2 FYNNEI. This CDR3 is built from 17 residues. Trimming took 0 bases from V and 2 from J, leaving 17 bases between them. The CDR3 sequence: CASSEALLAGSTYEQYF. The CDR3 DNA reads as TGTGCCAGCAGTGAAGCGCTTCTGGCTGGTTCAACCTACGAGCAGTACTTC.

The chain couples TRBV7-9 to TRBJ2-5, with TRBD2 identical over 9 bases. This CDR3 region has 16 residues. Germline values: CDR1 SEHNR, CDR2 FQNEAQ (reference sequence). With V trimmed by 3 bases and J by 2 bases, 7 bases remained unmatched. Here the CDR3 reads CASSFGLARGQETQYF. Written as DNA, the CDR3 is TGTGCCAGCAGCTTTGGACTAGCGCGAGGGCAAGAGACCCAGTACTTC. Drawing the rest from reference TRBV7-9 and TRBJ2-5, the complete variable domain is DTGVSQNPRHKITKRGQNVTFRCDPISEHNRLYWYRQTLGQGPEFLTYFQNEAQLEKSRLLSDRFSAERPKGSFSTLEIQRTEQGDSAMYLCASSFGLARGQETQYFGPGTRLLVL.